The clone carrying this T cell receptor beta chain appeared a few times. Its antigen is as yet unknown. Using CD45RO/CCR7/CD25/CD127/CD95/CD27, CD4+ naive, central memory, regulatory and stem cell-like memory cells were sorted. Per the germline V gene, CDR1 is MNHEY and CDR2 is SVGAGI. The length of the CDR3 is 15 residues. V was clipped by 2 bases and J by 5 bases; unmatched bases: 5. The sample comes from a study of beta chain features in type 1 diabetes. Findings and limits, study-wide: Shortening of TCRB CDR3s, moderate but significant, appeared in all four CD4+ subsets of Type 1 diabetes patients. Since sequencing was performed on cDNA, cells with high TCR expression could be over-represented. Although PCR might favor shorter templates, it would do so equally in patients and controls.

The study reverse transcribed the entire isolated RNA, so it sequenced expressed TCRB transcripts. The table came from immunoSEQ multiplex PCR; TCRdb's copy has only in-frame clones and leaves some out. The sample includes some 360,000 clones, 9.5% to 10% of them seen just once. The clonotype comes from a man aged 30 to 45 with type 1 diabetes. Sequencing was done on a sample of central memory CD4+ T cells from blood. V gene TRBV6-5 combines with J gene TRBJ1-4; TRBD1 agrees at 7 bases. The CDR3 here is CASSYRGQKNEKLFF. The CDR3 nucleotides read TGTGCCAGCAGTTACCGGGGACAGAAAAATGAAAAACTGTTTTTT.